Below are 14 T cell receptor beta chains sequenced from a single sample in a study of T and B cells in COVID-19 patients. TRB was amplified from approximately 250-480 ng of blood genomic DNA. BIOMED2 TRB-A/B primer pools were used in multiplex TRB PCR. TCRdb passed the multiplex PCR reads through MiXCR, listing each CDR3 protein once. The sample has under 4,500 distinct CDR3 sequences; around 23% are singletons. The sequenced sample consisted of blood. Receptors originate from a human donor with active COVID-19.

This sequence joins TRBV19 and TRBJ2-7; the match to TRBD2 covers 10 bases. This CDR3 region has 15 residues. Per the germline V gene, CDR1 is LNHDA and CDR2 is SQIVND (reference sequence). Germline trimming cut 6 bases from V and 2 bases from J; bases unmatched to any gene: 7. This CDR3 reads CASRPRTSGPYEQYF. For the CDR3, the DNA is TGTGCCAGTAGGCCCAGGACTAGCGGTCCCTACGAGCAGTACTTC.

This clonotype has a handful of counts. The CDR3 loop reads CASSQGVGIYNEQFF. The CDR3 nucleotides read TGCGCCAGCAGCCAAGGTGTCGGGATCTACAATGAGCAGTTCTTC. The J gene is TRBJ2-1, the V gene TRBV4-3, with D maybe TRBD2 (5 bases). With 1 base removed from V and 3 bases from J, the gap between germline ends came to 10 bases. The CDR3 spans 15 residues. Per the germline V gene, CDR1 is LGHNA and CDR2 is YSLEER.

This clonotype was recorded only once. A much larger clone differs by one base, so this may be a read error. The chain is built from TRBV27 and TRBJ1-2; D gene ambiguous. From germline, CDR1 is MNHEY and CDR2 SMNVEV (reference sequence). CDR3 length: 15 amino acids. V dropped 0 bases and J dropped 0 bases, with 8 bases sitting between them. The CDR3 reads CASSLSNRANYGYTF. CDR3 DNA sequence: TGTGCCAGCAGTTTATCGAACAGAGCTAACTATGGCTACACCTTC.

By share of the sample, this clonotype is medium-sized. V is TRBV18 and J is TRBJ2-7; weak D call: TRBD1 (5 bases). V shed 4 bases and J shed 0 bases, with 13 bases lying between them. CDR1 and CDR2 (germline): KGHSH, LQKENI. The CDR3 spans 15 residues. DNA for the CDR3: TGTGCCAGCTCACTATTACAGGCTGACTCCTACGAGCAGTACTTC. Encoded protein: CASSLLQADSYEQYF.

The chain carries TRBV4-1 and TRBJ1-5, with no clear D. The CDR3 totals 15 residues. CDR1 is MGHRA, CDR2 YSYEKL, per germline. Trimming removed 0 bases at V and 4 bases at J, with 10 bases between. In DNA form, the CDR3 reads TGCGCCAGCAGCCAAGAAAGTTGGGTAAATCAGCCCCAGCATTTT. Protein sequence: CASSQESWVNQPQHF.

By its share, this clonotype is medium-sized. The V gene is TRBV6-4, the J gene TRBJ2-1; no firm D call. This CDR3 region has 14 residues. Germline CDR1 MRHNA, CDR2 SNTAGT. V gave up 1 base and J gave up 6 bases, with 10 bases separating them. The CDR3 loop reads CASSDLGNRNEQFF. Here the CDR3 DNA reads TGTGCCAGCAGTGACTTGGGGAACCGCAATGAGCAGTTCTTC.

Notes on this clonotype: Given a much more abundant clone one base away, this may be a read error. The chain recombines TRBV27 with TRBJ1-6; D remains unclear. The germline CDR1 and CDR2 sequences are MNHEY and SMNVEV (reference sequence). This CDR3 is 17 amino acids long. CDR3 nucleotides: TGTGCCAGCAGTTTACAGGCGTCTAGCTCCTATAATTCACTCCTCCACTTT. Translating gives CASSLQASSSYNSLLHF.

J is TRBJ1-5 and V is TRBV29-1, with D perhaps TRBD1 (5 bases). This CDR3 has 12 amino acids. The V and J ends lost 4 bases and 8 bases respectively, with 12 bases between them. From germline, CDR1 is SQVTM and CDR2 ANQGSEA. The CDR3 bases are TGCAGCGTTGTGGGGACTGGAGAGCCCCAGCATTTT. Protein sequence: CSVVGTGEPQHF.

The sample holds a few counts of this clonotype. The CDR3 sequence: CASSPGSDRPRGEQFF. As DNA, the CDR3 is TGTGCCAGCAGCCCCGGGTCCGACAGGCCGCGAGGTGAGCAGTTCTTC. The rearrangement links TRBV7-2 to TRBJ2-1, with D possibly matching TRBD1 (6 bases). V lost 5 bases and J lost 9, with 23 bases in between. The germline gives CDR1 SGHTA, CDR2 FQGNSA. The CDR3 has 16 amino acids. Using reference TRBV7-2 and TRBJ2-1 for the parts outside the CDR3, the full variable domain is GAGVSQSPSNKVTEKGKDVELRCDPISGHTALYWYRQSLGQGLEFLIYFQGNSAPDKSGLPSDRFSAERTGGSVSTLTIQRTQQEDSAVYLCASSPGSDRPRGEQFFGPGTRLTVL.

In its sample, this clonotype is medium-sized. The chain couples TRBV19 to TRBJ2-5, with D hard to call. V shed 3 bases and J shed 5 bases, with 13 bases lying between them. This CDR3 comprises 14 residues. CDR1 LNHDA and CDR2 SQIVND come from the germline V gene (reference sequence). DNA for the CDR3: TGTGCCAGTAGTATTACGGCGATGGGGGAGACCCAGTACTTC. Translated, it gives CASSITAMGETQYF.

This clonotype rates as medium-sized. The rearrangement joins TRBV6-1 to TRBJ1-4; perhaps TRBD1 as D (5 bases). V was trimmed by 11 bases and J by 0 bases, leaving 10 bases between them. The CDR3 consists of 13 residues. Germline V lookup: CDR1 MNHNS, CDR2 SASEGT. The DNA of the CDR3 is TGTGCCGGTAGACAGACAACTAATGAAAAACTGTTTTTT. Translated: CAGRQTTNEKLFF.

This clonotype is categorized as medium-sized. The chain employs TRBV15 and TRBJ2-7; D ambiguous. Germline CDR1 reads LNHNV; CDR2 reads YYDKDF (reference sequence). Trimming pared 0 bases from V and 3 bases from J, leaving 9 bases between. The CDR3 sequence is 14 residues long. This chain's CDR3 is CATSRDGVSYEQYF. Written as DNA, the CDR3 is TGTGCCACCAGCAGAGATGGGGTAAGCTACGAGCAGTACTTC.

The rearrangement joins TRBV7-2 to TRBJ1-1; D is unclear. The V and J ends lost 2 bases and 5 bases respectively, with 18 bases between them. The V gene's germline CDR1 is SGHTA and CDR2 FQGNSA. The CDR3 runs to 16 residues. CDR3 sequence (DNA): TGTGCCAGCAGCTTATCTGTTAGATCGGGAGGAACTGAAGCTTTCTTT. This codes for CASSLSVRSGGTEAFF. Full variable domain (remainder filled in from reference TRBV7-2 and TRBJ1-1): GAGVSQSPSNKVTEKGKDVELRCDPISGHTALYWYRQSLGQGLEFLIYFQGNSAPDKSGLPSDRFSAERTGGSVSTLTIQRTQQEDSAVYLCASSLSVRSGGTEAFFGQGTRLTVV.

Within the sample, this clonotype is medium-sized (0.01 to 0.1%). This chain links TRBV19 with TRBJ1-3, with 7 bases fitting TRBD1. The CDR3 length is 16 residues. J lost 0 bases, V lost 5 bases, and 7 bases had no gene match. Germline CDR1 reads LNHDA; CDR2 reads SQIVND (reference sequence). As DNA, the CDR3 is TGTGCCAGTAGTCTCCGACAGGGCAGCTCTGGAAACACCATATATTTT. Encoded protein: CASSLRQGSSGNTIYF. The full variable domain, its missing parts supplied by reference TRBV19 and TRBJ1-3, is DGGITQSPKYLFRKEGQNVTLSCEQNLNHDAMYWYRQDPGQGLRLIYYSQIVNDFQKGDIAEGYSVSREKKESFPLTVTSAQKNPTAFYLCASSLRQGSSGNTIYFGEGSWLTVV.